The 4 T cell receptor beta chains listed next were all sequenced from one sample in a study of T cell repertoires in cytomegalovirus infection. TCRdb re-called the reads with MiXCR, one entry per CDR3 protein. The repertoire holds a few hundred thousand distinct CDR3 sequences, with approximately 15% as singletons. The sample consisted of CD8+ T cells from PBMCs. Receptors were obtained from a human donor in good health (CMV status not recorded). Some clones in this sample may be carry-over from other donors' samples.

This rearrangement joins TRBV2 to TRBJ2-2; TRBD2 matches 11 bases. This CDR3 is built from 19 residues. V trimming: 2 bases; J trimming: 0 bases; junction bases outside the gene matches: 8. Germline V gene lookup returns CDR1 SNHLY and CDR2 FYNNEI. CDR3 loop: CASSEILAGGDSNTGELFF. The CDR3, as DNA: TGTGCCAGCAGTGAAATCCTAGCGGGGGGTGATTCGAACACCGGGGAGCTGTTTTTT.

This clonotype has a handful of counts. The V and J genes are TRBV7-2 and TRBJ2-3; 7 nucleotides match TRBD2. The CDR3 spans 16 residues. From germline, CDR1 is SGHTA and CDR2 FQGNSA. Trimming cost V 5 bases and J 6 bases; bases outside gene matches: 14. The CDR3 bases are TGTGCCAGCAGCCCCGAAAGGGACTACCCCCCGGATACGCAGTATTTT. It codes for CASSPERDYPPDTQYF.

In this sample, this clonotype turned up once. This chain connects TRBV14 to TRBJ1-6; no firm D call. Germline V CDR1 and CDR2: SGHDN, FVKESK. Between the trimmed V and J ends, which lost 2 bases and 6 bases, there was a span of 11 bases. This CDR3 has 15 amino acids. Here the CDR3 reads CASSQSLRLNSPLHF. CDR3 DNA: TGTGCCAGCAGCCAATCACTCCGTCTTAATTCACCCCTCCACTTT.

The table lists this clonotype with a few counts. This chain uses TRBV29-1 with TRBJ2-7; perhaps TRBD2 as D (6 bases). The CDR3 loop spans 11 amino acids. Looked up from germline, CDR1 is SQVTM and CDR2 is ANQGSEA. Trimming removed 6 bases from V and 6 bases from J, with 12 bases in between. This chain's CDR3 is CSVAAGGEQYF. In DNA, the CDR3 is TGCAGCGTAGCAGCCGGGGGCGAGCAGTACTTC.